This T cell receptor beta chain was recorded in a study of T cells in Graves' hyperthyroidism and ophthalmopathy. Study findings and constraints: Stable hyperthyroidism was separated from ophthalmopathy by a model based on 13 V-J features. Clonotypes that were expanded in thyroid above 0.001 mostly appeared in blood too.

A word on this clonotype: Its antigen remains unknown. At one of its ends the junction is not consistent with the germline gene, which may arise from a read error.

Germline loops: CDR1 LNHDA, CDR2 SQIVND (reference sequence). The CDR3 covers 12 residues. Investigators excluded patients with uncontrolled infection, other autoimmune disease, pregnancy or lactation. Diagnoses used clinical symptoms, serum thyroxine and TRAb, thyroid ultrasound and orbital computed tomography. Researchers took RNA transcripts and amplified the TCR beta CDR3 regions from them. When the TCR CDR3 underwent first-round RT-PCR, the HTBI primer set was used. TCRdb itself ran the multiplex PCR reads through MiXCR, one entry per CDR3 protein. The sample lists roughly 500,000 distinct CDR3 sequences; approximately 44% were seen once.

The genes are TRBV19 and TRBJ2-6; D call uncertain. The receptor was isolated from an adult woman with Graves' disease, either hyperthyroidism or ophthalmopathy (not recorded which). The material sequenced was peripheral blood or thyroid tissue (not recorded which). The chain's CDR3 is CATSPGTYTEAF. CDR3 nucleotides: TGTGCCACCTCCCCCGGCACCTACACTGAAGCTTTC.